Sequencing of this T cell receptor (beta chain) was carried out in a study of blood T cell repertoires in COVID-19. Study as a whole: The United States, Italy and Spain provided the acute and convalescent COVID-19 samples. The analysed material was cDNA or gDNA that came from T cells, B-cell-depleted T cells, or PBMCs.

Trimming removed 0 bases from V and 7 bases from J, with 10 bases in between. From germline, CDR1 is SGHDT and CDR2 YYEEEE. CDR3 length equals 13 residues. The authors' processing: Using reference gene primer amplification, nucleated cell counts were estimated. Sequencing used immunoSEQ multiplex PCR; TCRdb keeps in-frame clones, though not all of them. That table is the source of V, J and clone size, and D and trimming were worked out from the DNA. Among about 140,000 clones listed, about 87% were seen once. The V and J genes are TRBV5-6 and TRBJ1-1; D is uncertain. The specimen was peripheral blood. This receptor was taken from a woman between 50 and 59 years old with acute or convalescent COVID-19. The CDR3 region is CASSLAGGGEAFF. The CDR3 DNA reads TGTGCCAGCAGCTTGGCGGGTGGCGGTGAAGCTTTCTTT.